This is a list of T cell receptor beta chains from one sample in a study of cytomegalovirus exposure and HLA in healthy donors. Measured with immunoSEQ multiplex PCR; TCRdb has only the in-frame clones, and not every one. The top ten hold about 4.4% of the sample, which has some 140,000 clones, 80% seen once. Sequencing used PBMCs. The receptor set was obtained from a young man in good health. The CDR3 runs from the conserved cysteine through the conserved F or W. D genes are given only for firm matches. Clone size is given for some rows only: seen once, a few or many times, or a class if the clone is expanded.

. | TRBJ2-5 | . | TRBV6-5 | CASTPRGGETQYF | TGTGCCAGCACCCCCAGGGGAGGGGAGACCCAGTACTTC
. | TRBJ2-1 | . | TRBV5-6 | CASSLEVGRVTYNEQFF | TGTGCCAGCAGCTTGGAGGTAGGGCGGGTTACCTACAATGAGCAGTTCTTC
. | TRBJ2-1 | . | TRBV7-8 | CASSSMTGYNEQFF | TGTGCCAGCAGCTCCATGACAGGCTACAATGAGCAGTTCTTC
. | TRBJ2-7 | . | TRBV27 | CASSSVYEQYF | TGTGCCAGCAGTTCGGTTTACGAGCAGTACTTC
. | TRBJ2-3 | . | TRBV10-3 | CAISPLNRLSTQYF | TGTGCCATCAGCCCCCTAAACAGGTTGTCTACGCAGTATTTT
few | TRBJ2-1 | . | TRBV19 | CASSTSRVSMGSYNEQFF | TGTGCCAGTAGTACTAGCCGGGTCTCAATGGGGTCCTACAATGAGCAGTTCTTC
. | TRBJ2-1 | . | TRBV11-2 | CASSLGPSFAYNEQFF | TGTGCCAGCAGCTTAGGGCCCAGTTTTGCCTACAATGAGCAGTTCTTC
. | TRBJ1-5 | . | TRBV9 | CASSATFSNQPQHF | TGTGCCAGCAGCGCCACTTTCAGCAATCAGCCCCAGCATTTT
few | TRBJ2-7 | . | TRBV28 | CASSLGRGSEQYF | TGTGCCAGCAGTTTGGGGCGGGGCAGCGAGCAGTACTTC
. | TRBJ2-7 | TRBD1 | TRBV7-6 | CASSTAPPGQGRYEQYF | TGTGCCAGCAGCACCGCCCCCCCGGGACAGGGGCGCTACGAGCAGTACTTC
. | TRBJ2-7 | . | TRBV19 | CASSMKVLGSTYEQYF | TGTGCCAGTAGTATGAAAGTCCTCGGGAGCACCTACGAGCAGTACTTC
. | TRBJ1-1 | TRBD1 | TRBV5-4 | CASSDPRQGNTEAFF | TGTGCCAGCAGCGACCCTCGACAGGGGAACACTGAAGCTTTCTTT
. | TRBJ1-2 | . | TRBV5-1 | CASSLEAGYRSTF | TGCGCCAGCAGCTTGGAGGCAGGGTATAGGAGCACCTTC
. | TRBJ2-7 | . | TRBV19 | CASSFTSGFSYEQYF | TGTGCCAGTAGTTTCACCTCGGGATTCTCCTACGAGCAGTACTTC
once | TRBJ2-1 | TRBD2 | TRBV7-8 | CASSLALAGGYNEQFF | TGTGCCAGCAGCTTAGCCCTAGCGGGAGGTTACAATGAGCAGTTCTTC
. | TRBJ2-7 | TRBD2 | TRBV19 | CASSNPRGLAGPYEQYF | TGTGCCAGTAGTAACCCTCGAGGGCTAGCGGGGCCCTACGAGCAGTACTTC
few | TRBJ2-5 | . | TRBV18 | CASSPQNGGRETQYF | TGTGCCAGCTCACCGCAGAACGGGGGTCGGGAGACCCAGTACTTC
. | TRBJ2-7 | . | TRBV18 | CASSAGTDYEQYF | TGTGCCAGCTCGGCGGGGACGGACTACGAGCAGTACTTC
. | TRBJ1-2 | . | TRBV18 | CASSPSADPRPRGYTF | TGTGCCAGCTCACCATCAGCGGACCCACGGCCGAGAGGCTACACCTTC
. | TRBJ2-3 | . | TRBV7-2 | CASSLGVDTQYF | TGTGCCAGCAGCTTAGGCGTAGATACGCAGTATTTT
. | TRBJ1-1 | . | TRBV4-2 | CASSHGGNTEAFF | TGTGCCAGCAGCCACGGGGGGAACACTGAAGCTTTCTTT
. | TRBJ1-5 | . | TRBV16 | CASNRRGDQPQHF | TGTGCCAGCAACCGGCGGGGTGACCAGCCCCAGCATTTT
. | TRBJ2-3 | TRBD2 | TRBV6-5 | CASSSWGGISDTQYF | TGTGCCAGCAGTTCCTGGGGGGGGATATCAGATACGCAGTATTTT
. | TRBJ2-7 | TRBD1 | TRBV30 | CAWKTGSYEQYF | TGTGCCTGGAAGACAGGGAGCTACGAGCAGTACTTC
. | TRBJ2-1 | TRBD2 | TRBV11-2 | CASSLASGSGSYNEQFF | TGTGCCAGCAGCTTAGCGAGCGGGAGTGGCTCCTACAATGAGCAGTTCTTC
. | TRBJ2-7 | TRBD1 | TRBV9 | CASSQYRDSGDEQYF | TGTGCCAGCAGCCAATACCGGGACAGCGGCGACGAGCAGTACTTC
. | TRBJ2-1 | . | TRBV5-8 | CASSSVFPEQFF | TGTGCCAGCAGTTCGGTATTTCCTGAGCAGTTCTTC
. | TRBJ2-3 | TRBD2 | TRBV4-1 | CASRGGLAGLRDTQYF | TGCGCCAGCAGAGGCGGACTAGCGGGCCTCCGGGATACGCAGTATTTT
once | TRBJ2-1 | . | TRBV7-3 | CASSPDGGSYNEQFF | TGTGCCAGCAGTCCTGATGGCGGATCCTACAATGAGCAGTTCTTC
. | TRBJ1-1 | . | TRBV2 | CASFRVNTEAFF | TGTGCCAGCTTCCGAGTGAACACTGAAGCTTTCTTT
. | TRBJ2-2 | TRBD2 | TRBV9 | CASSVLAGGQTGELFF | TGTGCCAGCAGCGTACTAGCGGGAGGTCAGACCGGGGAGCTGTTTTTT
. | TRBJ2-7 | TRBD1 | TRBV10-1 | CATERERDRGRLDQYF | TGCGCCACCGAGAGAGAGAGGGACAGGGGGCGTTTGGATCAGTACTTC
. | TRBJ2-5 | TRBD1 | TRBV5-1 | CASSLGDRVGETQYF | TGCGCCAGCAGCTTGGGGGACAGGGTAGGGGAGACCCAGTACTTC
. | TRBJ2-5 | TRBD2 | TRBV19 | CASTDQGGRMETQYF | TGTGCCAGTACTGACCAGGGCGGGAGGATGGAGACCCAGTACTTC
. | TRBJ1-1 | TRBD1 | TRBV7-9 | CASSSRQGRGTEAFF | TGTGCCAGCAGCTCACGACAGGGTAGGGGCACTGAAGCTTTCTTT
. | TRBJ2-1 | TRBD2 | TRBV6-5 | CASSPGTSWIF | TGTGCCAGCAGTCCCGGGACTAGCTGGATCTTC
. | TRBJ2-5 | TRBD1 | TRBV29-1 | CSIRTGAETQYF | TGCAGCATTCGGACAGGGGCAGAGACCCAGTACTTC
few | TRBJ2-7 | . | TRBV6-6 | CASSNKGSGTEQYF | TGTGCCAGCAGCAATAAAGGGAGCGGCACCGAGCAGTACTTC
few | TRBJ2-5 | TRBD2 | TRBV7-3 | CASSPGTSGPETQYF | TGTGCCAGCAGCCCCGGGACTAGCGGACCTGAGACCCAGTACTTC
. | TRBJ2-2 | . | TRBV15 | CATSRVRELVELFF | TGTGCCACCAGCAGAGTCCGGGAGCTGGTGGAGCTGTTTTTT
. | TRBJ2-4 | . | TRBV5-6 | CASTSRGQLAKNIQYF | TGTGCCAGCACCTCACGGGGACAACTAGCCAAAAACATTCAGTACTTC
. | TRBJ2-1 | TRBD1 | TRBV11-3 | CASSLRQGADEQFF | TGTGCCAGCAGCTTGAGACAGGGGGCCGATGAGCAGTTCTTC
. | TRBJ2-1 | . | TRBV5-1 | CASSPRGEGRDEQFF | TGCGCCAGCAGCCCCCGAGGAGAGGGTAGGGATGAGCAGTTCTTC
. | TRBJ2-7 | . | TRBV19 | CASSMAGASYEQYF | TGTGCCAGTAGTATGGCAGGGGCAAGCTACGAGCAGTACTTC
once | TRBJ1-4 | . | TRBV7-9 | CSSSFGGGEQSNEKLFF | TGTTCCAGCAGCTTTGGCGGGGGCGAGCAATCTAATGAAAAACTGTTTTTT
. | TRBJ1-2 | . | TRBV28 | CASTGINYGYTF | TGTGCCAGCACCGGGATTAACTATGGCTACACCTTC
. | TRBJ2-4 | . | TRBV15 | CATSRDQGRRDIQYF | TGTGCCACCAGCAGAGATCAAGGCAGGCGGGACATTCAGTACTTC
. | TRBJ2-7 | . | TRBV6-5 | CASSYSIRDYEQYF | TGTGCCAGCAGTTACTCGATTCGAGACTACGAGCAGTACTTC
. | TRBJ2-3 | TRBD2 | TRBV11-3 | CASNPRASGRDTQYF | TGTGCCAGCAATCCCCGGGCTAGCGGGAGAGATACGCAGTATTTT
. | TRBJ1-5 | TRBD1 | TRBV27 | CASKRDSYQPQHF | TGTGCCAGCAAAAGGGACAGCTATCAGCCCCAGCATTTT
. | TRBJ1-1 | . | TRBV27 | CASSSDRRASTEAFF | TGTGCCAGCAGTTCGGACAGACGTGCGAGCACTGAAGCTTTCTTT
. | TRBJ2-5 | TRBD2 | TRBV11-3 | CASSLGLAGGDPQETQYF | TGTGCCAGCAGCCTCGGACTAGCGGGAGGTGACCCCCAAGAGACCCAGTACTTC
. | TRBJ2-3 | . | TRBV5-1 | CASSFPGEDTQYF | TGCGCCAGCAGCTTTCCGGGGGAAGATACGCAGTATTTT
. | TRBJ1-1 | TRBD1 | TRBV6-1 | CATGQGAFF | TGTGCCACGGGACAGGGAGCTTTCTTT
once | TRBJ2-5 | . | TRBV7-2 | CASSNPSQETQYF | TGTGCCAGCAGCAACCCCAGCCAAGAGACCCAGTACTTC
. | TRBJ2-3 | . | TRBV5-1 | CASSLAGASTDTQYF | TGCGCCAGCAGCTTGGCTGGGGCTAGCACAGATACGCAGTATTTT
. | TRBJ2-3 | . | TRBV5-1 | CASSLDRAYTDTQYF | TGCGCCAGCAGCTTGGACAGGGCGTACACAGATACGCAGTATTTT
. | TRBJ1-5 | . | TRBV30 | CAWSRGAGNQPQHF | TGTGCCTGGAGCAGGGGTGCGGGCAATCAGCCCCAGCATTTT
once | TRBJ2-4 | . | TRBV19 | CASSIGRQNIQYF | TGTGCCAGTAGTATAGGGCGGCAAAACATTCAGTACTTC
. | TRBJ1-4 | . | TRBV5-1 | CASSLGPSGLGEKLFF | TGCGCCAGCAGCTTAGGTCCTTCGGGACTCGGTGAAAAACTGTTTTTT